The 5 T cell receptor beta chains listed next were all sequenced from one sample in a study of blood T cell repertoires in COVID-19. The repertoire was sequenced with immunoSEQ multiplex PCR; TCRdb's copy has only in-frame clones and lacks some. This table holds some 210,000 clones, around 86% found once. Sequences were obtained from PBMCs or T cells enriched from blood (not recorded which). Receptor source: a woman aged 50 to 60 with acute COVID-19.

The chain employs TRBV28 and TRBJ1-1, with TRBD1 matching over 10 bases. The CDR3 loop spans 16 amino acids. J was trimmed by 8 bases and V by 6 bases; bases with no gene match: 15. Germline V gives CDR1 MDHEN, CDR2 SYDVKM. CDR3 protein: CASRLLGTRQGAEAFF. The CDR3 DNA reads as TGTGCCAGCAGACTACTCGGGACCAGACAGGGGGCCGAAGCTTTCTTT. The variable domain in full, completed from reference TRBV28 and TRBJ1-1, reads DVKVTQSSRYLVKRTGEKVFLECVQDMDHENMFWYRQDPGLGLRLIYFSYDVKMKEKGDIPEGYSVSREKKERFSLILESASTNQTSMYLCASRLLGTRQGAEAFFGQGTRLTVV.

This sequence joins TRBV7-2 and TRBJ2-3, with TRBD1 matching 9 bases. The CDR3 sequence is 13 residues long. V trimming: 4 bases; J trimming: 12 bases; junction bases outside the gene matches: 8. Germline V gives CDR1 SGHTA, CDR2 FQGNSA. Written as DNA, the CDR3 is TGTGCCAGCAGCTGGGGCCCGGGACAGGGTCAGTATTTT. Translation: CASSWGPGQGQYF.

The rearrangement uses TRBV23-1 and TRBJ1-1, with 8 bases identical to TRBD1. TRBV23-1 is given ORF status, its function remaining uncertain. The CDR3 covers 17 residues. V lost 4 bases and J lost 4; bases outside the gene matches: 14. For the CDR3, the DNA is TGCGCCAGCAGTCCAGGGGGCCGGCTACTCGGAGTCACTGAAGCTTTCTTT. This encodes CASSPGGRLLGVTEAFF.

The chain employs TRBV19 and TRBJ2-5, with a tentative D call TRBD2 (6 bases). Germline CDR1 is LNHDA and CDR2 is SQIVND (reference sequence). V lost 1 base to trimming and J lost 3 bases, with 12 bases between them. CDR3 size: 15 residues. Written as DNA, the CDR3 is TGTGCCAGTAGTATAGGAGGAGGGCCTGAAGAGACCCAGTACTTC. Translating it yields CASSIGGGPEETQYF.

The rearrangement joins TRBV28 to TRBJ2-7; D is unresolved. The CDR3 length is 15 residues. Germline CDR1 and CDR2: MDHEN and SYDVKM. V dropped 6 bases and J dropped 6 bases, with 21 bases sitting between them. CDR3 protein: CASSNSLLTSGEQYF. The CDR3 nucleotides read TGTGCCAGCAGCAACAGCCTTCTCACATCCGGCGAGCAGTACTTC. The full variable domain, in which reference TRBV28 and TRBJ2-7 provide the parts outside the CDR3, is DVKVTQSSRYLVKRTGEKVFLECVQDMDHENMFWYRQDPGLGLRLIYFSYDVKMKEKGDIPEGYSVSREKKERFSLILESASTNQTSMYLCASSNSLLTSGEQYFGPGTRLTVT.